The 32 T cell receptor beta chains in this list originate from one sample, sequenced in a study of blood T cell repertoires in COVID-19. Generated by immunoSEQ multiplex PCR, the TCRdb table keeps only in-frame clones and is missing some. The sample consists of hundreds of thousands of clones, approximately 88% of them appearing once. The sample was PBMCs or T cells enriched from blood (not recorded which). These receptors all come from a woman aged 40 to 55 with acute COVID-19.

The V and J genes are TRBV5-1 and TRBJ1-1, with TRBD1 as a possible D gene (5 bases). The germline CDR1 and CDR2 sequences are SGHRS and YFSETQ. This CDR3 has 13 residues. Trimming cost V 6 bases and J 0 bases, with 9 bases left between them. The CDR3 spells CASKTALNTEAFF. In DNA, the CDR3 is TGCGCCAGCAAGACAGCTCTGAACACTGAAGCTTTCTTT.

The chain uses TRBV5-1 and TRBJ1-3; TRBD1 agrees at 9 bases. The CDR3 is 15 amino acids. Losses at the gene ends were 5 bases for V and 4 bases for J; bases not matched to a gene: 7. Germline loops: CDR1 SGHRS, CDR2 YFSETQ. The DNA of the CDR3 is TGCGCCAGCAGTATACAGGGGGCTGGAGGAAACACCATATATTTT. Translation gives CASSIQGAGGNTIYF.

CDR3 residues: CASSLGTTNEKLFF. CDR3 nucleotide sequence: TGTGCCAGCAGTCTAGGTACAACTAATGAAAAACTGTTTTTT. The chain recombines TRBV11-2 with TRBJ1-4; D gene unclear. V lost 6 bases to trimming and J lost 0 bases, with 8 bases between them. The CDR3 loop spans 14 amino acids. From germline, CDR1 is SGHAT and CDR2 FQNNGV.

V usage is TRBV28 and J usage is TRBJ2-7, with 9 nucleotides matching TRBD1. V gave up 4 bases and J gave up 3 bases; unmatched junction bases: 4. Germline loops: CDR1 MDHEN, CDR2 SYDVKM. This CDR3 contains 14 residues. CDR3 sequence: CASSSPGQGYEQYF. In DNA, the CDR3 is TGTGCCAGCAGTTCCCCGGGACAGGGCTACGAGCAGTACTTC.

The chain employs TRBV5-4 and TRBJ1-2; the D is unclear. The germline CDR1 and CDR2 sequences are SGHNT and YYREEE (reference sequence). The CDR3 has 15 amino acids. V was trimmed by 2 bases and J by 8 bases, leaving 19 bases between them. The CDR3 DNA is TGTGCCAGCAGCTTTGATCCTACTAAAACGGGAGGCTACACCTTC. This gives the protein CASSFDPTKTGGYTF. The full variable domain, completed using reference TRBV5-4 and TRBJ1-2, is ETGVTQSPTHLIKTRGQQVTLRCSSQSGHNTVSWYQQALGQGPQFIFQYYREEENGRGNFPPRFSGLQFPNYSSELNVNALELDDSALYLCASSFDPTKTGGYTFGSGTRLTVV.

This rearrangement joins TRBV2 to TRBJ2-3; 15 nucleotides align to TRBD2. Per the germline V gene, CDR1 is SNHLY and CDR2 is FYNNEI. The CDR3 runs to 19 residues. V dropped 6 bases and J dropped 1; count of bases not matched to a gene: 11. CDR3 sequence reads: CASSGTSGGSRHGTDTQYF. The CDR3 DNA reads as TGTGCCAGCAGCGGGACTAGCGGGGGGAGTCGACACGGCACAGATACGCAGTATTTT.

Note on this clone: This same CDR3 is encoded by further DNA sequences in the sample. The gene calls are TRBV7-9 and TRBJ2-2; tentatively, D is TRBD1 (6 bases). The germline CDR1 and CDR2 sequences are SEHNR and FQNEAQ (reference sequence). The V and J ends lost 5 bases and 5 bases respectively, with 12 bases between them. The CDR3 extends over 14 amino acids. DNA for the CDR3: TGTGCCAGCAGCCCGGACAGAGCTACCGGGGAGCTGTTTTTT. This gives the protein CASSPDRATGELFF. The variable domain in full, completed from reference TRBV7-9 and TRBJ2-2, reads DTGVSQNPRHKITKRGQNVTFRCDPISEHNRLYWYRQTLGQGPEFLTYFQNEAQLEKSRLLSDRFSAERPKGSFSTLEIQRTEQGDSAMYLCASSPDRATGELFFGEGSRLTVL.

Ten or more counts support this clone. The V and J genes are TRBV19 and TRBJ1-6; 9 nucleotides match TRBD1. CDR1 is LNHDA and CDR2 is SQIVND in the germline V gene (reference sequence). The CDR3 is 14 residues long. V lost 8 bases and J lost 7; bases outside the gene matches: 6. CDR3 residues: CASLSGQGNSPLHF. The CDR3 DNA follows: TGTGCCAGTTTATCGGGACAGGGCAATTCACCCCTCCACTTT.

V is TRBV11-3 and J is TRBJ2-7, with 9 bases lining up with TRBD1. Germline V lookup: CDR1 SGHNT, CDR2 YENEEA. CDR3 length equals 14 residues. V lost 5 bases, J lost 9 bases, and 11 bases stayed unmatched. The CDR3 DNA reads TGTGCCAGCAGCCAGGGACAGGGTTCTCTTGGGCAGTACTTC. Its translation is CASSQGQGSLGQYF.

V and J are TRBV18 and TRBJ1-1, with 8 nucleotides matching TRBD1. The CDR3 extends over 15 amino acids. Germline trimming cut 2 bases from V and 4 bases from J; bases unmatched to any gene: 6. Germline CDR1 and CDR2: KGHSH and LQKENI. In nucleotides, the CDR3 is TGTGCCAGCTCACCAATACAGGGGGAAGGCACTGAAGCTTTCTTT. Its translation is CASSPIQGEGTEAFF.

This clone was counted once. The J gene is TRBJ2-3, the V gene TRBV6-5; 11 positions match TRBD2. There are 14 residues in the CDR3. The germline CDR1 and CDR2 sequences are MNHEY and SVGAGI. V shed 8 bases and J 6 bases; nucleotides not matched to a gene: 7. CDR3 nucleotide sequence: TGTGCCAGCGGCGCTAGCGGGGGGTCGGATACGCAGTATTTT. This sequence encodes CASGASGGSDTQYF.

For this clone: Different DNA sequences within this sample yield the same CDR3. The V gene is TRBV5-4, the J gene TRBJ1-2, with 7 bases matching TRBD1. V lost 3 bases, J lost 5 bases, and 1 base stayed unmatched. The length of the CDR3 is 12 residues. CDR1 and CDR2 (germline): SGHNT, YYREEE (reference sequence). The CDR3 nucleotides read TGTGCCAGCAGCTCGACAGGGTATGGCTACACCTTC. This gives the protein CASSSTGYGYTF.

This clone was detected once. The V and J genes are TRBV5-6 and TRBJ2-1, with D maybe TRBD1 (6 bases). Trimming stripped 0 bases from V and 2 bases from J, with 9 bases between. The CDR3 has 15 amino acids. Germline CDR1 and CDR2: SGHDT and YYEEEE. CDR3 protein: CASSLGTAAYNEQFF. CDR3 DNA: TGTGCCAGCAGCTTGGGGACAGCTGCCTACAATGAGCAGTTCTTC.

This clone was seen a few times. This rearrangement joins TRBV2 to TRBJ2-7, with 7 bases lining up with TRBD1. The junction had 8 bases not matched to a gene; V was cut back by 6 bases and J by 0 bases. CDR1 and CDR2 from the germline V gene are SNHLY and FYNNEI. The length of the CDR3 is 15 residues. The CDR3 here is CASRPRDSRSYEQYF. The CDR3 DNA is TGTGCCAGCAGGCCAAGGGACAGCCGCTCCTACGAGCAGTACTTC.

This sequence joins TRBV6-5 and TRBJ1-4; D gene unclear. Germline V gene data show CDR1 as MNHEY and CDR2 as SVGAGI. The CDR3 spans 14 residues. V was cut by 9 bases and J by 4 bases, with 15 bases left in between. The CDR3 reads CASRVLGNNEKLFF. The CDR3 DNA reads TGTGCCAGTCGGGTCTTGGGTAATAATGAAAAACTGTTTTTT.

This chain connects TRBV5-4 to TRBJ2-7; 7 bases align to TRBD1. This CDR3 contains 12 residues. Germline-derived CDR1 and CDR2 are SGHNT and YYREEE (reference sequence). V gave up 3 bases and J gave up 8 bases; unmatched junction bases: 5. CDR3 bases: TGTGCCAGCAGCTGGGACAGTACCCAGCAGTACTTC. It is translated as CASSWDSTQQYF.

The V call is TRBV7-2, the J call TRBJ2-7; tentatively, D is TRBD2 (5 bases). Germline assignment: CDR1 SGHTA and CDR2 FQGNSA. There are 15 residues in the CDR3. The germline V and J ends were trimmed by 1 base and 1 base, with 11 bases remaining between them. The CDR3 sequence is CASSLVTGESYEQYF. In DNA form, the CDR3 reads TGTGCCAGCAGCTTAGTAACCGGGGAATCCTACGAGCAGTACTTC.

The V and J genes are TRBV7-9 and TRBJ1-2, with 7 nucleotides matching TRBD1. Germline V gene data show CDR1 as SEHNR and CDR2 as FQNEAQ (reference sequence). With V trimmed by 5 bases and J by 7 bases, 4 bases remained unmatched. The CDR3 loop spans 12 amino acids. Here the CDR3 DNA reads TGTGCCAGCAGCCCGGGACAGTCTGGCTACACCTTC. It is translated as CASSPGQSGYTF.

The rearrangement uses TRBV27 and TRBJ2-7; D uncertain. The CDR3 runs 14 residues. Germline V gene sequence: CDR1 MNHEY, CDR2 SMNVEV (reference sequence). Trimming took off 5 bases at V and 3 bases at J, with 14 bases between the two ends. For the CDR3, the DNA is TGTGCCAGCAGTCCCCTGGCAGGAAACTACGAGCAGTACTTC. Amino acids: CASSPLAGNYEQYF.

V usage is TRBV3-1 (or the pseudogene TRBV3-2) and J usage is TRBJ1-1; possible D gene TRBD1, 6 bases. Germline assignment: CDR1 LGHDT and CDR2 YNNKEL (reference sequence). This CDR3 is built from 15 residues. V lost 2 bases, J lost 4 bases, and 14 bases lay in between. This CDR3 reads CASSQSTGGFTEAFF. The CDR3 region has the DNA TGTGCCAGCAGCCAATCGACAGGAGGATTCACTGAAGCTTTCTTT.

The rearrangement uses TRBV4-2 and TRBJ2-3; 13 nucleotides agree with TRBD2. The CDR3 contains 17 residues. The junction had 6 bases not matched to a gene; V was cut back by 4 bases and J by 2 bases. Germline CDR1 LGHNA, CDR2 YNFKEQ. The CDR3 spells CASSPGTSGEDTDTQYF. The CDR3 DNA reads TGTGCCAGCAGCCCAGGGACTAGCGGGGAGGACACAGATACGCAGTATTTT.

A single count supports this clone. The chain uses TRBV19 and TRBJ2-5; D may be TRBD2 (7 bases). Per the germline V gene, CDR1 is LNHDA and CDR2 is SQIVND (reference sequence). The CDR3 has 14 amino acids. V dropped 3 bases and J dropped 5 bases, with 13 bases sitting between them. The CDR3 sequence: CASSIWGGRETQYF. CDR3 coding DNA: TGTGCCAGTAGTATCTGGGGGGGCCGCGAGACCCAGTACTTC. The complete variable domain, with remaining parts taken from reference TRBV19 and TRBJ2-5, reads DGGITQSPKYLFRKEGQNVTLSCEQNLNHDAMYWYRQDPGQGLRLIYYSQIVNDFQKGDIAEGYSVSREKKESFPLTVTSAQKNPTAFYLCASSIWGGRETQYFGPGTRLLVL.

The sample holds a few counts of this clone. Here the CDR3 reads CASSLGQGGSPLHF. Here the CDR3 DNA reads TGTGCCAGCAGCTTAGGCCAGGGTGGTTCACCCCTCCACTTT. The genes are TRBV7-6 and TRBJ1-6; maybe TRBD1 (5 bases). The length of the CDR3 is 14 residues. Between the trimmed V and J ends, which lost 1 base and 9 bases, there was a span of 10 bases. Germline CDR1 SGHVS, CDR2 FNYEAQ.

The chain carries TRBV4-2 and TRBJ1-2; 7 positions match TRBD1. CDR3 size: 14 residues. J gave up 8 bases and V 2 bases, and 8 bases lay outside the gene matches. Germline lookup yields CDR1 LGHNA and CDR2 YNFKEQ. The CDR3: CASSQSDRVGGYTF. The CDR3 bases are TGTGCCAGCAGCCAATCCGACAGGGTTGGCGGCTACACCTTC.

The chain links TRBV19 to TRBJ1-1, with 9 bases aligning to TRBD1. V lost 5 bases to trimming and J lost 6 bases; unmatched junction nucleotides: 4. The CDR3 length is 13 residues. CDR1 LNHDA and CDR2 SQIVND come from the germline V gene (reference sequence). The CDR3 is CASSPQGAPEAFF. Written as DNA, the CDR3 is TGTGCCAGTAGTCCACAGGGGGCGCCTGAAGCTTTCTTT.

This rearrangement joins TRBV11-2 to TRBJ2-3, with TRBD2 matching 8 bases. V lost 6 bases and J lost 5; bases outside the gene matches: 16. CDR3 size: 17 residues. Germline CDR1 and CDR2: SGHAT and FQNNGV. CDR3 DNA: TGTGCCAGCAGTCTCTATGGCCAGCGGGGGATGTTAGATACGCAGTATTTT. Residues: CASSLYGQRGMLDTQYF. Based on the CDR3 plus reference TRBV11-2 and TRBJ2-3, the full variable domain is EAGVAQSPRYKIIEKRQSVAFWCNPISGHATLYWYQQILGQGPKLLIQFQNNGVVDDSQLPKDRFSAERLKGVDSTLKIQPAKLEDSAVYLCASSLYGQRGMLDTQYFGPGTRLTVL.

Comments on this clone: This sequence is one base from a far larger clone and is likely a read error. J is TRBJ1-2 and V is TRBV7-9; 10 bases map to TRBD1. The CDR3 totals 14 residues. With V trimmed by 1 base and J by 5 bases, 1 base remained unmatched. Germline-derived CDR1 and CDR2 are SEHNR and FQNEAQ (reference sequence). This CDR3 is CASSLEGQGYGYTF. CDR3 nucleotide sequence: TGTGCCAGCAGCTTAGAGGGACAGGGGTATGGCTACACCTTC.

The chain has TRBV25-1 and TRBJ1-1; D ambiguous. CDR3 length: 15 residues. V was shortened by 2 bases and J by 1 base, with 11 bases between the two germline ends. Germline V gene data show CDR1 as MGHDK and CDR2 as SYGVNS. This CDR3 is CASSELGQTNTEAFF. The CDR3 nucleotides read TGTGCCAGCAGTGAACTTGGGCAGACGAACACTGAAGCTTTCTTT.

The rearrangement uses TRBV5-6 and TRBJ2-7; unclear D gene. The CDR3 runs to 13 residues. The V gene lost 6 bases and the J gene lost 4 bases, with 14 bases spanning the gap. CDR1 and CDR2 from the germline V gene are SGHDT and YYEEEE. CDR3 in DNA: TGTGCCAGCACCCTTGCGTTAAAGTACGAGCAGTACTTC. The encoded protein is CASTLALKYEQYF.

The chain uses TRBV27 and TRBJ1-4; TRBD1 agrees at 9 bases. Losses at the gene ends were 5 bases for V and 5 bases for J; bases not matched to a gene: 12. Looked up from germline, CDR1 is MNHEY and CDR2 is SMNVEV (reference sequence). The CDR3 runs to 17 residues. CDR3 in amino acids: CASSPRQGERRNEKLFF. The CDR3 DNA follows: TGTGCCAGCAGTCCCAGACAGGGGGAGCGACGAAATGAAAAACTGTTTTTT.

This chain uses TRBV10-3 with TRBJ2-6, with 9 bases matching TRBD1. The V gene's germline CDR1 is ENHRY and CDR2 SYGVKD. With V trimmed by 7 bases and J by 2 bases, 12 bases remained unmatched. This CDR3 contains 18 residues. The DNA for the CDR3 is TGTGCCATCAACCCAGGACAGGGGAGTAGTGCTGGGGCCAACGTCCTGACTTTC. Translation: CAINPGQGSSAGANVLTF.

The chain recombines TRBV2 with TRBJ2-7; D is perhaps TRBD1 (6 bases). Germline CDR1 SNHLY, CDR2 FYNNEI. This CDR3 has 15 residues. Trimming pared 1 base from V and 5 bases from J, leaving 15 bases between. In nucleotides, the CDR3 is TGTGCCAGCAGTGAAGTGGGGGCAGGGGATGACGAGCAGTACTTC. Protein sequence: CASSEVGAGDDEQYF. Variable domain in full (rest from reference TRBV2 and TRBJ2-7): EPEVTQTPSHQVTQMGQEVILRCVPISNHLYFYWYRQILGQKVEFLVSFYNNEISEKSEIFDDQFSVERPDGSNFTLKIRSTKLEDSAMYFCASSEVGAGDDEQYFGPGTRLTVT.